The rows below give T cell receptor beta chains drawn from one sample of a study of radiotherapy plus CTLA-4 blockade in lung cancer. The assay was immunoSEQ multiplex PCR, and TCRdb's table has in-frame clones only and misses some. The repertoire holds 110,000 or so clones, with more than 65% as singletons. Sequenced here: peripheral blood, sampled from a patient treated with radiotherapy plus ipilimumab. The source is a human donor with non-small cell lung cancer who had a partial response to radiotherapy plus ipilimumab. Both conserved end residues are part of each CDR3. The D gene is left open where the match is weak. Size is omitted from some rows. Given values are once, few, many or a class for expanded clones.

J gene: TRBJ1-1; V gene: TRBV4-3; CDR3 length: 16; D gene: NA; clone size: NA; CDR3 DNA: TGCGCCAGCAGCCAAGATGGATTAAGGCTGGAGACTGAAGCTTTCTTT; CDR3 protein: CASSQDGLRLETEAFF
J gene: TRBJ2-2; V gene: TRBV6-1; CDR3 length: 12; D gene: NA; clone size: NA; CDR3 DNA: TGTGCCAGCAGCTACGCCGCCGGGGAGCTGTTTTTT; CDR3 protein: CASSYAAGELFF
J gene: TRBJ2-7; V gene: TRBV6-1; CDR3 length: 14; D gene: NA; clone size: NA; CDR3 DNA: TGTGCCAGCATCGCGGATTCCACCTCCTACGAGCAGTACTTC; CDR3 protein: CASIADSTSYEQYF
J gene: TRBJ2-7; V gene: TRBV7-9; CDR3 length: 15; D gene: NA; clone size: NA; CDR3 DNA: TGTGCCAGTTCGATGGGGCAGGGGAAAGCCTACGAGCAGTACTTC; CDR3 protein: CASSMGQGKAYEQYF
J gene: TRBJ1-5; V gene: TRBV15; CDR3 length: 15; D gene: TRBD1; clone size: NA; CDR3 DNA: TGTGCCACCAGCGGCCGGGACAGGGGGGGTCAGCCCCAGCATTTT; CDR3 protein: CATSGRDRGGQPQHF
J gene: TRBJ1-1; V gene: TRBV21-1; CDR3 length: 12; D gene: NA; clone size: NA; CDR3 DNA: TGTGCCAGCCTCCAGGGACACTCTGAAGCTTTCTTT; CDR3 protein: CASLQGHSEAFF
J gene: TRBJ1-2; V gene: TRBV7-2; CDR3 length: 14; D gene: NA; clone size: few; CDR3 DNA: TGTGCCAGCAGCCTCGGAACTAAGATGTATGGCTACACCTTC; CDR3 protein: CASSLGTKMYGYTF
J gene: TRBJ2-6; V gene: TRBV19; CDR3 length: 14; D gene: TRBD1; clone size: NA; CDR3 DNA: TGTGCCAGTAAACAGGGGAATGGGGCCAACGTCCTGACTTTC; CDR3 protein: CASKQGNGANVLTF
J gene: TRBJ2-3; V gene: TRBV21-1; CDR3 length: 15; D gene: NA; clone size: NA; CDR3 DNA: TGTGCCAGCAACCAACTAGCGGGAAGGGCAGATACGCAGTATTTT; CDR3 protein: CASNQLAGRADTQYF
J gene: TRBJ1-2; V gene: TRBV2; CDR3 length: 14; D gene: TRBD1; clone size: once; CDR3 DNA: TGTGCCAGCACCGCGACAGGGGTTAACTATGGCTACACCTTC; CDR3 protein: CASTATGVNYGYTF
J gene: TRBJ2-7; V gene: TRBV5-1; CDR3 length: 15; D gene: TRBD2; clone size: few; CDR3 DNA: TGCGCCAGCAGCCTTGGACTAGCGCCTGACTACGAGCAGTACTTC; CDR3 protein: CASSLGLAPDYEQYF
J gene: TRBJ1-2; V gene: TRBV20-1; CDR3 length: 10; D gene: NA; clone size: NA; CDR3 DNA: TGCAGTGCTAGCTACTATGGCTACACCTTC; CDR3 protein: CSASYYGYTF
J gene: TRBJ1-1; V gene: TRBV5-5; CDR3 length: 13; D gene: NA; clone size: NA; CDR3 DNA: TGTGCCAGCAGCTTTGAAGGGAGGACTGAAGCTTTCTTT; CDR3 protein: CASSFEGRTEAFF
J gene: TRBJ2-3; V gene: TRBV25-1; CDR3 length: 14; D gene: NA; clone size: NA; CDR3 DNA: TGTGCCAGCAGTGAATCAGGGGGCACAGATACGCAGTATTTT; CDR3 protein: CASSESGGTDTQYF
J gene: TRBJ2-1; V gene: TRBV6-1; CDR3 length: 13; D gene: TRBD1; clone size: NA; CDR3 DNA: TGTGCCAGCAGTAGTACAGGGGTAGGGGAGCAGTTCTTC; CDR3 protein: CASSSTGVGEQFF
J gene: TRBJ2-3; V gene: TRBV4-2; CDR3 length: 16; D gene: TRBD1; clone size: NA; CDR3 DNA: TGTGCCAGCAGCCAAGCAGGGGGCAGGTCCACAGATACGCAGTATTTT; CDR3 protein: CASSQAGGRSTDTQYF
J gene: TRBJ2-3; V gene: TRBV6-5; CDR3 length: 15; D gene: NA; clone size: NA; CDR3 DNA: TGTGCCAGCAGTTCTCCTTCTGTTGAGGCAGATACGCAGTATTTT; CDR3 protein: CASSSPSVEADTQYF
J gene: TRBJ1-5; V gene: TRBV4-2; CDR3 length: 15; D gene: NA; clone size: NA; CDR3 DNA: TGTGCCAGCAGCCAAGGACAGCATAGCAATCAGCCCCAGCATTTT; CDR3 protein: CASSQGQHSNQPQHF
J gene: TRBJ1-5; V gene: TRBV19; CDR3 length: 16; D gene: TRBD1; clone size: once; CDR3 DNA: TGTGCCAGTAGTATGGGACTGACAGGGCAAAATCAGCCCCAGCATTTT; CDR3 protein: CASSMGLTGQNQPQHF
J gene: TRBJ2-1; V gene: TRBV4-1; CDR3 length: 18; D gene: TRBD2; clone size: NA; CDR3 DNA: TGCGCCAGCAGCCAAGTCCCCAGCGGGAGCCCCATCCAGGATGAGCAGTTCTTC; CDR3 protein: CASSQVPSGSPIQDEQFF
J gene: TRBJ2-2; V gene: TRBV9; CDR3 length: 16; D gene: TRBD2; clone size: few; CDR3 DNA: TGTGCCAGCAGCGCGGGACTAGCGGGAAGCACCGGGGAGCTGTTTTTT; CDR3 protein: CASSAGLAGSTGELFF
J gene: TRBJ2-5; V gene: TRBV4-2; CDR3 length: 15; D gene: NA; clone size: once; CDR3 DNA: TGTGCCAGCAGCCAAGATTCCGGGGTCCAAGAGACCCAGTACTTC; CDR3 protein: CASSQDSGVQETQYF
J gene: TRBJ2-5; V gene: TRBV7-9; CDR3 length: 17; D gene: TRBD2; clone size: NA; CDR3 DNA: TGTGCCAGCAGCTTAGGGACTAGCGGGAGGTTGCAAGAGACCCAGTACTTC; CDR3 protein: CASSLGTSGRLQETQYF
J gene: TRBJ2-3; V gene: TRBV7-2; CDR3 length: 13; D gene: NA; clone size: NA; CDR3 DNA: TGTGCCAGCAGCCTAATTTATACAGATACGCAGTATTTT; CDR3 protein: CASSLIYTDTQYF
J gene: TRBJ2-1; V gene: TRBV4-1; CDR3 length: 19; D gene: TRBD2; clone size: NA; CDR3 DNA: TGCGCCAGCACCGCAGGCGGGACTAGCGGGGCAAGCTCCTACAATGAGCAGTTCTTC; CDR3 protein: CASTAGGTSGASSYNEQFF
J gene: TRBJ1-5; V gene: TRBV7-9; CDR3 length: 13; D gene: NA; clone size: NA; CDR3 DNA: TGTGCCAGCAGCTCCCAAGCCTTTCAGCCCCAGCATTTT; CDR3 protein: CASSSQAFQPQHF
J gene: TRBJ1-5; V gene: TRBV7-8; CDR3 length: 16; D gene: TRBD1; clone size: NA; CDR3 DNA: TGTGCCAGCAGCTTAGCGGGACAGGGAAGCAATCAGCCCCAGCATTTT; CDR3 protein: CASSLAGQGSNQPQHF
J gene: TRBJ2-7; V gene: TRBV6-6; CDR3 length: 16; D gene: TRBD2; clone size: few; CDR3 DNA: TGTGCCAGCAGTTACTCGAGTAGAAGCGGGAGGAACGAGCAGTACTTC; CDR3 protein: CASSYSSRSGRNEQYF
J gene: TRBJ2-1; V gene: TRBV7-9; CDR3 length: 17; D gene: NA; clone size: NA; CDR3 DNA: TGTGCCAGCAGCTCAAGTGGCCGTGACAGCTCCTACAATGAGCAGTTCTTC; CDR3 protein: CASSSSGRDSSYNEQFF
J gene: TRBJ2-5; V gene: TRBV5-8; CDR3 length: 13; D gene: NA; clone size: once; CDR3 DNA: TGTGCCAGCAGCTTGGTGGCAAAAGAGACCCAGTACTTC; CDR3 protein: CASSLVAKETQYF
J gene: TRBJ1-2; V gene: TRBV28; CDR3 length: 16; D gene: TRBD1; clone size: NA; CDR3 DNA: TGTGCCAGCAGTGGCCCGGGACAGGGGTTCAGCTATGGCTACACCTTC; CDR3 protein: CASSGPGQGFSYGYTF
J gene: TRBJ1-5; V gene: TRBV5-4; CDR3 length: 13; D gene: NA; clone size: NA; CDR3 DNA: TGTGCCAGCAGCTTAGGCAGGGATCAGCCCCAGCATTTT; CDR3 protein: CASSLGRDQPQHF
J gene: TRBJ1-3; V gene: TRBV6-1; CDR3 length: 13; D gene: NA; clone size: NA; CDR3 DNA: TGTGCCAGCAGCCGGGACTTTGGAAACACCATATATTTT; CDR3 protein: CASSRDFGNTIYF
J gene: TRBJ2-1; V gene: TRBV11-3; CDR3 length: 17; D gene: TRBD2; clone size: NA; CDR3 DNA: TGTGCCAGCAGCTTCCGGGGGCTAGCGGGAGGACTCAATGAGCAGTTCTTC; CDR3 protein: CASSFRGLAGGLNEQFF
J gene: TRBJ1-1; V gene: TRBV4-1; CDR3 length: 14; D gene: NA; clone size: few; CDR3 DNA: TGCGCCAGCAGCCAAAGCCAGGGGAACACTGAAGCTTTCTTT; CDR3 protein: CASSQSQGNTEAFF
J gene: TRBJ2-1; V gene: TRBV23-1; CDR3 length: 20; D gene: TRBD2; clone size: NA; CDR3 DNA: TGCGCCAGCAGTCAATCTTCGACTAGCGGGAGTGGGGCCCGTTACAATGAGCAGTTCTTC; CDR3 protein: CASSQSSTSGSGARYNEQFF
J gene: TRBJ2-1; V gene: TRBV4-3; CDR3 length: 16; D gene: TRBD2; clone size: NA; CDR3 DNA: TGCGCCAGCAGCCAAGAGGCTAGCGGGGTTTACAATGAGCAGTTCTTC; CDR3 protein: CASSQEASGVYNEQFF
J gene: TRBJ1-2; V gene: TRBV6-5; CDR3 length: 11; D gene: NA; clone size: NA; CDR3 DNA: TGTGCCAGCCGGGAGAACTATGGCTACACCTTC; CDR3 protein: CASRENYGYTF
J gene: TRBJ2-3; V gene: TRBV29-1; CDR3 length: 15; D gene: NA; clone size: NA; CDR3 DNA: TGCAGCTCCCAGGTTCGAGGGAGGACCACAGATACGCAGTATTTT; CDR3 protein: CSSQVRGRTTDTQYF
J gene: TRBJ2-5; V gene: TRBV29-1; CDR3 length: 12; D gene: NA; clone size: NA; CDR3 DNA: TGCAGCGTTGTGCTCCTGGGAGAATCCCAGTACTTC; CDR3 protein: CSVVLLGESQYF
J gene: TRBJ1-2; V gene: TRBV28; CDR3 length: 14; D gene: NA; clone size: once; CDR3 DNA: TGTGCCAGCACTTTACAGGGAGGGAACTATGGCTACACCTTC; CDR3 protein: CASTLQGGNYGYTF
J gene: TRBJ1-2; V gene: TRBV15; CDR3 length: 16; D gene: NA; clone size: NA; CDR3 DNA: TGTGCCACCAGCGGGCGTCCCGCGCCCAGGGACTATGGCTACACCTTC; CDR3 protein: CATSGRPAPRDYGYTF
J gene: TRBJ1-2; V gene: TRBV11-1; CDR3 length: 15; D gene: TRBD1; clone size: NA; CDR3 DNA: TGTGCCAGCAGCTCGTACGGACAGGGGGCGAGCGGCTACACCTTC; CDR3 protein: CASSSYGQGASGYTF
J gene: TRBJ1-2; V gene: TRBV2; CDR3 length: 13; D gene: NA; clone size: NA; CDR3 DNA: TGTGCCAGCAATCAGGGGCAAAACTATGGCTACACCTTC; CDR3 protein: CASNQGQNYGYTF
J gene: TRBJ2-1; V gene: TRBV28; CDR3 length: 14; D gene: TRBD2; clone size: NA; CDR3 DNA: TGTGCCAGCAGATCAACTAGCGGGATTAATGAGCAGTTCTTC; CDR3 protein: CASRSTSGINEQFF